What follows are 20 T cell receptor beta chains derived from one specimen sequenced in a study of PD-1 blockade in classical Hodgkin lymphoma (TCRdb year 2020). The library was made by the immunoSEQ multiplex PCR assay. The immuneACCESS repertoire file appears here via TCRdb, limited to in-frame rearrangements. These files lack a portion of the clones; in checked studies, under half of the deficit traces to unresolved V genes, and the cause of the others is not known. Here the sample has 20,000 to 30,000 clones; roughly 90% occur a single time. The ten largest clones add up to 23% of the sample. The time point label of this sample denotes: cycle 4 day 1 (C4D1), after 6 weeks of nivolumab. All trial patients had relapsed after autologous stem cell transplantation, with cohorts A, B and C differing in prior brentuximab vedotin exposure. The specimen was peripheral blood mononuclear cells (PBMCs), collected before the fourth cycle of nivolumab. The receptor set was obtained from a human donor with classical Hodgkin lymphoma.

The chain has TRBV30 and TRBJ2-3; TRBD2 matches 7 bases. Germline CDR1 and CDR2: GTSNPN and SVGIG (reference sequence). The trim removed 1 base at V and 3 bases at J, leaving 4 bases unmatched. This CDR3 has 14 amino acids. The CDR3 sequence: CAWSDGGGTDTQYF. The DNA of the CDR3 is TGTGCCTGGAGTGACGGGGGAGGGACAGATACGCAGTATTTT.

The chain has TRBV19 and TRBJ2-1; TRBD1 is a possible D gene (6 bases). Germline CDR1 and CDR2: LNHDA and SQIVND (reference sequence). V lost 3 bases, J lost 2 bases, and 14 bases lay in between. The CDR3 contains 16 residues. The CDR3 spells CASSMGHGNAYNEQFF. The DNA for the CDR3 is TGTGCCAGTAGTATGGGACACGGTAATGCCTACAATGAGCAGTTCTTC.

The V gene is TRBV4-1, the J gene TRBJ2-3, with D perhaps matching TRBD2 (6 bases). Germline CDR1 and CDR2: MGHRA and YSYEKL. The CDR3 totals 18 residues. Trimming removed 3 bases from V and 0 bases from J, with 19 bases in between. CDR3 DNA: TGCGCCAGCAGCCAGTACCGCGGGGCGGCACCTAGCACAGATACGCAGTATTTT. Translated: CASSQYRGAAPSTDTQYF.

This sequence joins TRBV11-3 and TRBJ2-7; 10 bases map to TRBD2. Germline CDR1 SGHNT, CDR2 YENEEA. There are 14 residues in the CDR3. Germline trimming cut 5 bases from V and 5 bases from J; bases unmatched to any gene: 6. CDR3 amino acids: CASSKTSGWDEQYF. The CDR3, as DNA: TGTGCCAGCAGCAAGACTAGCGGGTGGGACGAGCAGTACTTC.

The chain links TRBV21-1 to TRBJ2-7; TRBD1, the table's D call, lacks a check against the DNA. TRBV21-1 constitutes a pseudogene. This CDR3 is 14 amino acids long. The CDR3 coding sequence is TGTGCCAGCAGCAAAAGGGGGTTCTCCTACGAGCAGTACTTC. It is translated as CASSKRGFSYEQYF.

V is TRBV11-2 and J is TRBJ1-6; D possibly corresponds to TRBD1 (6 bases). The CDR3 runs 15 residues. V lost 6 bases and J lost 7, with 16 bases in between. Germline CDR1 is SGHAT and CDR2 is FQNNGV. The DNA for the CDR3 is TGTGCCAGCAGTTGGGGTACAGGGCCAAATTCACCCCTCCACTTT. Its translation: CASSWGTGPNSPLHF. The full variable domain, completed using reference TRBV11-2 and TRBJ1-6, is EAGVAQSPRYKIIEKRQSVAFWCNPISGHATLYWYQQILGQGPKLLIQFQNNGVVDDSQLPKDRFSAERLKGVDSTLKIQPAKLEDSAVYLCASSWGTGPNSPLHFGNGTRLTVT.

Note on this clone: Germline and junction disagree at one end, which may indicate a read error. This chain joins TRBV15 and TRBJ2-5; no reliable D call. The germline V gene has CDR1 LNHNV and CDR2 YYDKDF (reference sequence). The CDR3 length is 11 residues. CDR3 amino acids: CATSGEETQYF. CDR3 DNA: TGTGCCACCAGCGGAGAAGAGACCCAGTACTTC.

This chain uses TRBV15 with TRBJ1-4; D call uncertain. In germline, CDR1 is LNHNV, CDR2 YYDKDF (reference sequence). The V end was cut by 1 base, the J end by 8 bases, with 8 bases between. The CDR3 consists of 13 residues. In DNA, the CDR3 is TGTGCCACCAGCAGAGGGACCCGAGAAAAACTGTTTTTT. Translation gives CATSRGTREKLFF.

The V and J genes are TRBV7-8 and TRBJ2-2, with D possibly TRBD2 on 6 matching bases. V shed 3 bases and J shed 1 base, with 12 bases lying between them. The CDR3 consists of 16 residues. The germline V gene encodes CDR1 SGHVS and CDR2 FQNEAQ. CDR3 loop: CASSFFGGRNTGELFF. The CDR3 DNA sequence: TGTGCCAGCAGCTTTTTTGGAGGGAGGAACACCGGGGAGCTGTTTTTT. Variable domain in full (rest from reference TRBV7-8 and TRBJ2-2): GAGVSQSPRYKVAKRGQDVALRCDPISGHVSLFWYQQALGQGPEFLTYFQNEAQLDKSGLPSDRFFAERPEGSVSTLKIQRTQQEDSAVYLCASSFFGGRNTGELFFGEGSRLTVL.

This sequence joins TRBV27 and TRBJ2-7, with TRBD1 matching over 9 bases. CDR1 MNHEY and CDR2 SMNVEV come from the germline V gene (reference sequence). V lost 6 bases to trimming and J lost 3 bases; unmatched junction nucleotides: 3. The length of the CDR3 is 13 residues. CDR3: CASRDRGYYEQYF. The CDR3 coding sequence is TGTGCCAGCAGGGACAGGGGATACTACGAGCAGTACTTC.

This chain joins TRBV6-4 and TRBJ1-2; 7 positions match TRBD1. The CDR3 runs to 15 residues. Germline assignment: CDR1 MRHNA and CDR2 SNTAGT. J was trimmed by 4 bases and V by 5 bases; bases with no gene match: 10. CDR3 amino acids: CASSSSRDSPYGYTF. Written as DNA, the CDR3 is TGTGCCAGCAGTTCGTCTCGGGACAGTCCCTATGGCTACACCTTC.

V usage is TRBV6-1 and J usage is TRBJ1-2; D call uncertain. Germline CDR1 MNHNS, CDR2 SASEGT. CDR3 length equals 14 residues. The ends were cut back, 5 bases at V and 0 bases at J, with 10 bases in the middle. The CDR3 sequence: CASSQREANYGYTF. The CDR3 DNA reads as TGTGCCAGCAGTCAGAGGGAAGCTAACTATGGCTACACCTTC.

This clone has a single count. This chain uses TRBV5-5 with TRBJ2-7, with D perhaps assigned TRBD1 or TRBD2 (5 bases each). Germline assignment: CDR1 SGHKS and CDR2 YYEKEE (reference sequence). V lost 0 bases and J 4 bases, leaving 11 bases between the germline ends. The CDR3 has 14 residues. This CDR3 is CASSLVPGQYEQYF. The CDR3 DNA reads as TGTGCCAGCAGCTTGGTTCCGGGGCAGTACGAGCAGTACTTC.

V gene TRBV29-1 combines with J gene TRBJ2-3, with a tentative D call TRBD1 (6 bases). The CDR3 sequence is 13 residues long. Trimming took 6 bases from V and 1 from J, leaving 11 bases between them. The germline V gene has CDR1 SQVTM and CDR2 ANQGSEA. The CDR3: CSVGRGGTDTQYF. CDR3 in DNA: TGCAGCGTGGGCAGGGGAGGCACAGATACGCAGTATTTT.

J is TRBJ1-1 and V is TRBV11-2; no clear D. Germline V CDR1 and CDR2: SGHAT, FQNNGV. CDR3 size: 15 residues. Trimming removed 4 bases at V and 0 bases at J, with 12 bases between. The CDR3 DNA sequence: TGTGCCAGCAGCTCCGGCCTCGACCTGAACACTGAAGCTTTCTTT. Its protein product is CASSSGLDLNTEAFF.

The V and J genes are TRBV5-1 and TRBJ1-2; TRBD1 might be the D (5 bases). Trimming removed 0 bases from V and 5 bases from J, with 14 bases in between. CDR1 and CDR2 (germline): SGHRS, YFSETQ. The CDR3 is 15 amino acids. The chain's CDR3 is CASSLGYGGLYGYTF. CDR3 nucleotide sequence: TGCGCCAGCAGCTTGGGGTACGGGGGTCTATATGGCTACACCTTC.

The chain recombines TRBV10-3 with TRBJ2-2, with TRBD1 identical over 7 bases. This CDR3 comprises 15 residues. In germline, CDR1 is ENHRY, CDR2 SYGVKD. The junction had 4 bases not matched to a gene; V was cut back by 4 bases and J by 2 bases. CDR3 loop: CAISGAGGNTGELFF. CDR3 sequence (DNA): TGTGCCATCAGTGGGGCAGGGGGTAACACCGGGGAGCTGTTTTTT.

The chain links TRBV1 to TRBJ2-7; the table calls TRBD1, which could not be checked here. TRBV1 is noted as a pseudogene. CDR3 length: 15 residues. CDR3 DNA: TGCACCAGAACCCCGGACAGGCCTTTATCCTACGAGCAGTACTTC. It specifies CTRTPDRPLSYEQYF.

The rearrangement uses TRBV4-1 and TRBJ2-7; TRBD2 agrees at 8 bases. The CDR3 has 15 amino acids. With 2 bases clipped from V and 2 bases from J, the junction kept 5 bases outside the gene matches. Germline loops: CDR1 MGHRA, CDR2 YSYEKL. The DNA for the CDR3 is TGCGCCAGCAGCCAAAGAGCGGGAGTCCCCTACGAGCAGTACTTC. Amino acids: CASSQRAGVPYEQYF.

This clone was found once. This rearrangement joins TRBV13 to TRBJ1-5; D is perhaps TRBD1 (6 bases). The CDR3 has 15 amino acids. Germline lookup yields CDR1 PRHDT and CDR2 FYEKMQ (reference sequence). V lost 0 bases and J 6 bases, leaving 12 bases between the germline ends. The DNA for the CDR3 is TGTGCCAGCAGCTTAGGGACAGGATTTCTTCAGCCCCAGCATTTT. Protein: CASSLGTGFLQPQHF.